This TCR beta chain was sequenced for a study of vaccination effects on CD4 cells after COVID-19. Study-level findings and limits: There were few convalescent patients in the study and no early post-infection timepoints.

CDR3 length: 13 amino acids. Germline CDR1 GTSNPN, CDR2 SVGIG (reference sequence). Trimming left V 2 bases short and J 7 bases short, with 12 bases between. Libraries were prepared by immunoSEQ multiplex PCR; TCRdb keeps only in-frame clonotypes and omits some of them. This table has fewer than 75,000 clones, 60% to 80% appearing once. Turning to this clone: Its antigen remains unknown.

The authors isolated CD4+ T cells after less than eleven days of culture. Each culture had half its medium swapped for IL-2 medium on days 3 and 7. The chain has TRBV30 and TRBJ2-4; D possibly corresponds to TRBD1 (5 bases). The sample was CD4+ T cells from PBMCs cultured without peptide, taken before COVID-19 vaccination. The TCR was taken from a human donor who received a COVID-19 vaccine. DNA for the CDR3: TGTGCCTGGAGTCAAGACTCAGGGAACATTCAGTACTTC. It specifies CAWSQDSGNIQYF.